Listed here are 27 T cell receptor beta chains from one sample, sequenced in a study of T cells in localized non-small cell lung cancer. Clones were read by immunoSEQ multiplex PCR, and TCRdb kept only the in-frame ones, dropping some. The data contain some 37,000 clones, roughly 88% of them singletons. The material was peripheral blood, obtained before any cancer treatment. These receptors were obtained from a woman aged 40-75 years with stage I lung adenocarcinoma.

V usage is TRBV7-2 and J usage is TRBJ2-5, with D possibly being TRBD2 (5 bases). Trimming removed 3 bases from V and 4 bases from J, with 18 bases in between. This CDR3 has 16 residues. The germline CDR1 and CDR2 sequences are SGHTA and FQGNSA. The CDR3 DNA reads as TGTGCCAGCAGCTTCGTGGGAGCGTTTGACGGAGAGACCCAGTACTTC. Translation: CASSFVGAFDGETQYF.

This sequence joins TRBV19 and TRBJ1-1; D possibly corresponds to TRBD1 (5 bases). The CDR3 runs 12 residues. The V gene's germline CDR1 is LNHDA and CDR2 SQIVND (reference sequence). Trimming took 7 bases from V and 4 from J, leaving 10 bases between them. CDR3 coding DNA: TGTGCCAGTAAGGGGACCGGCACTGAAGCTTTCTTT. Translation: CASKGTGTEAFF.

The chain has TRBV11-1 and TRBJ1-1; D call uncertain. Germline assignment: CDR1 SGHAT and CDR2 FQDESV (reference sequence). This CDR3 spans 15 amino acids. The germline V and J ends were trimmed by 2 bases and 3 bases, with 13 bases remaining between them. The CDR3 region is CASSLSRMRDTEAFF. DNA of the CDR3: TGTGCCAGCAGCTTATCCAGGATGAGGGACACTGAAGCTTTCTTT.

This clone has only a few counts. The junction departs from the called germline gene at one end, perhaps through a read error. Written as DNA, the CDR3 is TGTGCCAGCTCACCAATTGGGACATTAAGAAACACCATGTATTTT. This sequence encodes CASSPIGTLRNTMYF. This chain connects TRBV18 to TRBJ1-3; possibly TRBD1 for D (6 bases). Germline V gives CDR1 KGHSH, CDR2 LQKENI. The CDR3 runs to 15 residues.

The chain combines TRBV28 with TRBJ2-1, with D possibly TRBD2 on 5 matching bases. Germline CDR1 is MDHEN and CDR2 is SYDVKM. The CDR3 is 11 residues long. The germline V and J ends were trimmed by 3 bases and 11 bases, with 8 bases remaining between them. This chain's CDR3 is CASSFEGKQFF. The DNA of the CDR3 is TGTGCCAGCAGTTTCGAGGGAAAGCAGTTCTTC.

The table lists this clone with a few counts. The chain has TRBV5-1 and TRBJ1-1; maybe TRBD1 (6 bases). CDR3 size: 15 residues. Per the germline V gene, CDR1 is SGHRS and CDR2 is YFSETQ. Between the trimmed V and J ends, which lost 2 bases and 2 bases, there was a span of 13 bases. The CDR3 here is CASSFGQGINTEAFF. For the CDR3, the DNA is TGCGCCAGCAGCTTTGGTCAGGGGATTAACACTGAAGCTTTCTTT. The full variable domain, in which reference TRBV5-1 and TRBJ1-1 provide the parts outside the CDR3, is KAGVTQTPRYLIKTRGQQVTLSCSPISGHRSVSWYQQTPGQGLQFLFEYFSETQRNKGNFPGRFSGRQFSNSRSEMNVSTLELGDSALYLCASSFGQGINTEAFFGQGTRLTVV.

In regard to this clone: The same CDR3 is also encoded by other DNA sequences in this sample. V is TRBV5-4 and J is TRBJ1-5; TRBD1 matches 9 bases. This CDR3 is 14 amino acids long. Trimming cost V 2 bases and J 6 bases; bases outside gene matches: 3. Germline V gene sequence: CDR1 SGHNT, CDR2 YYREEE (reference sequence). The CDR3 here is CASSLQGAGQPQHF. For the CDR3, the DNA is TGTGCCAGCAGCTTACAGGGGGCAGGTCAGCCCCAGCATTTT. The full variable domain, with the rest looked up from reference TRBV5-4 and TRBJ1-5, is ETGVTQSPTHLIKTRGQQVTLRCSSQSGHNTVSWYQQALGQGPQFIFQYYREEENGRGNFPPRFSGLQFPNYSSELNVNALELDDSALYLCASSLQGAGQPQHFGDGTRLSIL.

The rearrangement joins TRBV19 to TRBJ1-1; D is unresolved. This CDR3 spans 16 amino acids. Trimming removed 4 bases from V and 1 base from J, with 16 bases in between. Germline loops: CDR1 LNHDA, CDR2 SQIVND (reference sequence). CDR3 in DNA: TGTGCCAGTAGTACCCGCGTGTTCTTAGGGAACACTGAAGCTTTCTTT. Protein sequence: CASSTRVFLGNTEAFF.

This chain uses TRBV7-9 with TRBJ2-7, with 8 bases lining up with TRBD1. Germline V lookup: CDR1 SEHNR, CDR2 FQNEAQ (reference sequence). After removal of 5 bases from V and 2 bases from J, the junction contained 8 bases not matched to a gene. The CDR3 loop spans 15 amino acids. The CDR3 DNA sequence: TGTGCCAGCAGCACCCCGACAGGGGCGCCCTACGAGCAGTACTTC. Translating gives CASSTPTGAPYEQYF.

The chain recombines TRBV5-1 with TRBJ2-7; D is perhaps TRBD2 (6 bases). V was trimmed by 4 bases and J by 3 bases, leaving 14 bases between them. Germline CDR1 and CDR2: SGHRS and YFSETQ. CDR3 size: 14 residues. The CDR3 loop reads CASSRRGGNYEQYF. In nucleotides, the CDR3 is TGCGCCAGCAGCCGAAGGGGAGGTAACTACGAGCAGTACTTC.

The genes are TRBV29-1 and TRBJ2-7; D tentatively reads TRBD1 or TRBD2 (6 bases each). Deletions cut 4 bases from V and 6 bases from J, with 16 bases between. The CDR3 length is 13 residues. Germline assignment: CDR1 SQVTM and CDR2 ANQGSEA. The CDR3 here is CSVVDGGGREQYF. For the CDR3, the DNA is TGCAGCGTTGTAGATGGAGGGGGGCGCGAGCAGTACTTC.

CDR3 loop: CASSMGQGRNGYTF. The CDR3 DNA reads TGTGCCAGCAGCATGGGACAGGGGCGAAATGGCTACACCTTC. The V gene is TRBV7-2, the J gene TRBJ1-2; 10 bases align to TRBD1. This CDR3 region has 14 residues. The V segment lost 5 bases and the J segment 6 bases; nucleotides outside the gene matches: 6. The germline V gene encodes CDR1 SGHTA and CDR2 FQGNSA.

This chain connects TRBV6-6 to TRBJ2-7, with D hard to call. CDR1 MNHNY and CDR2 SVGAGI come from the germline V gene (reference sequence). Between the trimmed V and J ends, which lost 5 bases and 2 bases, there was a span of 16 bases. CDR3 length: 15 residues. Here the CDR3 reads CASSPQPTNPYEQYF. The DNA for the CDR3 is TGTGCCAGCAGTCCTCAGCCGACAAATCCCTACGAGCAGTACTTC.

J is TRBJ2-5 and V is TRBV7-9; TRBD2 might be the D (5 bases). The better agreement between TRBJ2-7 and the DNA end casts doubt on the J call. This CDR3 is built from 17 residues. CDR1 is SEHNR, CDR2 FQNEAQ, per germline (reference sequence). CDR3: CASSSTSDGISYYEQYF. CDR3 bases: TGTGCCAGCAGTAGCACGTCAGACGGGATCTCTTATTACGAGCAGTACTTC.

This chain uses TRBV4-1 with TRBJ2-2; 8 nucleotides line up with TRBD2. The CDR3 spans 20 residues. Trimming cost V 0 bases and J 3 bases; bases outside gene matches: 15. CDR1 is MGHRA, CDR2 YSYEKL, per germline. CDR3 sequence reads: CASSQDRQVPPGGDTGELFF. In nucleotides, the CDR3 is TGCGCCAGCAGCCAAGATCGACAGGTTCCCCCCGGGGGGGACACCGGGGAGCTGTTTTTT.

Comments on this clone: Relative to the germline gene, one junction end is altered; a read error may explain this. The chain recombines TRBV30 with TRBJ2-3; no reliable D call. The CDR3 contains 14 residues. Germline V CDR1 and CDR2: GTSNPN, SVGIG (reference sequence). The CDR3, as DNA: TGTGCCTGGAGTGTGGGCGACTTCCGGCCTGGCCCCATTTTT. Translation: CAWSVGDFRPGPIF.

This CDR3 reads CASSPAAAGGNGYTF. CDR3 sequence (DNA): TGTGCCAGCAGCCCGGCAGCGGCAGGGGGCAATGGCTACACCTTC. The gene calls are TRBV7-2 and TRBJ1-2; 8 bases are a match to TRBD1. CDR1 and CDR2 from the germline V gene are SGHTA and FQGNSA. This CDR3 spans 15 amino acids. V lost 5 bases to trimming and J lost 6 bases; unmatched junction nucleotides: 11.

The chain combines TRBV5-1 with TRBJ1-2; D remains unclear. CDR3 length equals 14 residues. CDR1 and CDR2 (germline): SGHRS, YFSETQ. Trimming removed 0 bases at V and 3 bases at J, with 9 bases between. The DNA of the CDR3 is TGCGCCAGCAGCTTGGGTAATTTTGACTATGGCTACACCTTC. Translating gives CASSLGNFDYGYTF.

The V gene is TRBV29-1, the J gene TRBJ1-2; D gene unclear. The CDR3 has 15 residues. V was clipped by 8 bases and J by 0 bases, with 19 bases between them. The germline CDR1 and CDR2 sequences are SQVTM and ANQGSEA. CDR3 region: CSIQGTLGANYGYTF. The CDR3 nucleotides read TGCAGCATTCAAGGAACATTGGGCGCTAACTATGGCTACACCTTC.

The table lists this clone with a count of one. CDR3 in amino acids: CASSERSHNQPQHF. The DNA for the CDR3 is TGTGCCAGCAGTGAACGCAGCCACAATCAGCCCCAGCATTTT. V usage is TRBV2 and J usage is TRBJ1-5, with D unclear. Trimming removed 2 bases from V and 3 bases from J, with 8 bases in between. Germline V lookup: CDR1 SNHLY, CDR2 FYNNEI. This CDR3 contains 14 residues.

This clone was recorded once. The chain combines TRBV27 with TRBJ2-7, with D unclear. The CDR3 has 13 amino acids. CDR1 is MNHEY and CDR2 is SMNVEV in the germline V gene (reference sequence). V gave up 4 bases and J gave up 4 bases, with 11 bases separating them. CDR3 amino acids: CASSSPPVYEQYF. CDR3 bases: TGTGCCAGCAGTTCCCCCCCAGTGTACGAGCAGTACTTC.

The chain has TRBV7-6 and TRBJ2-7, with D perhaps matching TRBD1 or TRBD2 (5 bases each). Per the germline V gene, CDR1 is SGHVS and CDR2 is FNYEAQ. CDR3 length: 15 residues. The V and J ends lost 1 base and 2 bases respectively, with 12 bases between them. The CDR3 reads CASSLGTTGPYEQYF. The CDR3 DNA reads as TGTGCCAGCAGCTTAGGGACGACGGGGCCCTACGAGCAGTACTTC.

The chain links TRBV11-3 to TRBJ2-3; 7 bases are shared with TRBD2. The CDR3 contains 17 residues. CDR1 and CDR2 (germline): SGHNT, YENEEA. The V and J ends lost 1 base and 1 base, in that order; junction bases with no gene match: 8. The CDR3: CASSLGAGMGRTDTQYF. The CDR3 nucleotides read TGTGCCAGCAGCTTAGGAGCGGGGATGGGACGCACAGATACGCAGTATTTT.

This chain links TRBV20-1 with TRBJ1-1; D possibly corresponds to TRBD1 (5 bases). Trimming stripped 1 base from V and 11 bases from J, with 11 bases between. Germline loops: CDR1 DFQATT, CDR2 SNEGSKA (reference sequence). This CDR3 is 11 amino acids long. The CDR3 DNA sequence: TGCAGTGCTAGAGGGGGCGGGAGGGCTTTCTTT. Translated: CSARGGGRAFF.

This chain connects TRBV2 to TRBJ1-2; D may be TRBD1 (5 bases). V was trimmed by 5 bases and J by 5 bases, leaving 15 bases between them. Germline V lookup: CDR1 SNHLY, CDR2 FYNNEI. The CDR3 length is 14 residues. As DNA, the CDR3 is TGTGCCAGCAGTATGCAGGGACCGAGTTATGGCTACACCTTC. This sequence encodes CASSMQGPSYGYTF.

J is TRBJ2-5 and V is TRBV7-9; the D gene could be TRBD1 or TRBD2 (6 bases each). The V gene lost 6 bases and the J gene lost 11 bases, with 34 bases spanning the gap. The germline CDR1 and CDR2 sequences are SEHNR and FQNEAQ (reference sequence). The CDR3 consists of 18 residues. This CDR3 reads CASSSLFPDRKGAGEQYF. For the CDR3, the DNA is TGTGCCAGCAGTTCCCTATTCCCCGACAGGAAGGGAGCGGGTGAGCAGTACTTC.

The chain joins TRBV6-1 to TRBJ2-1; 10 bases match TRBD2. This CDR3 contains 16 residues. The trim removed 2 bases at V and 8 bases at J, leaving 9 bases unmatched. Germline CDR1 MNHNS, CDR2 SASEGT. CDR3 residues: CASSEFGAGGRDEQFF. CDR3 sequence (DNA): TGTGCCAGCAGTGAATTTGGAGCGGGAGGGAGGGATGAGCAGTTCTTC.